The entry below gives a single T cell receptor beta chain sequence along with its context. Its antigen is currently unknown. These data are taken from a study of persistence of HIV-infected CD4 T cells. Study-wide results and limits: Antigen-responding cells were enriched for degenerate expanded CDR3beta sequences.

The immunoSEQ assay was version 4, run in survey mode. Clones were read by immunoSEQ multiplex PCR, and TCRdb kept only the in-frame ones, dropping some. The repertoire holds roughly 43,000 clones, with approximately 93% as singletons. Trimming removed 2 bases from V and 7 bases from J, with 9 bases in between. Germline values: CDR1 SGHTA, CDR2 FQGTGA. CDR3 length equals 12 residues. Nonspecific anti-CD3/anti-CD28 bead stimulation represents the broad CD4+ T cell repertoire. Responding CD4+ T cells were sorted by upregulation of both CD40 ligand and CD69. A roughly 17-hour stimulation of CD8-depleted PBMCs used anti-CD28/CD49d costimulation, CD40-blocking antibody and enfuvirtide.

The receptor comes from an adult man with HIV who was CMV-seropositive. Sequencing used CD4+ T cells sorted from PBMCs after approximately 20-hour stimulation, obtained from a patient who received antiretroviral therapy. The chain carries TRBV7-3 and TRBJ2-7, with D perhaps given as TRBD1 or TRBD2 (5 bases each). The CDR3 coding sequence is TGTGCCAGCAGCTTAGGGGGACGGGAGCAGTACTTC. As protein: CASSLGGREQYF.